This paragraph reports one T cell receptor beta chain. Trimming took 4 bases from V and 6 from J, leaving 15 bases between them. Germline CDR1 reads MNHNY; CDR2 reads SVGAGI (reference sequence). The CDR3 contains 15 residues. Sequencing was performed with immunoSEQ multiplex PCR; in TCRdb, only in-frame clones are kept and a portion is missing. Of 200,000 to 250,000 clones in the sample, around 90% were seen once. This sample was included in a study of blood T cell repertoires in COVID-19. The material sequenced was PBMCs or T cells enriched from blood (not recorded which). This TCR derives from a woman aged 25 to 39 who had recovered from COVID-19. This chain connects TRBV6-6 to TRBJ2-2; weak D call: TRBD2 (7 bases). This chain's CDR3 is CASSFLQGGAGELFF. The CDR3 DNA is TGTGCCAGCAGTTTCCTCCAAGGGGGGGCCGGGGAGCTGTTTTTT.